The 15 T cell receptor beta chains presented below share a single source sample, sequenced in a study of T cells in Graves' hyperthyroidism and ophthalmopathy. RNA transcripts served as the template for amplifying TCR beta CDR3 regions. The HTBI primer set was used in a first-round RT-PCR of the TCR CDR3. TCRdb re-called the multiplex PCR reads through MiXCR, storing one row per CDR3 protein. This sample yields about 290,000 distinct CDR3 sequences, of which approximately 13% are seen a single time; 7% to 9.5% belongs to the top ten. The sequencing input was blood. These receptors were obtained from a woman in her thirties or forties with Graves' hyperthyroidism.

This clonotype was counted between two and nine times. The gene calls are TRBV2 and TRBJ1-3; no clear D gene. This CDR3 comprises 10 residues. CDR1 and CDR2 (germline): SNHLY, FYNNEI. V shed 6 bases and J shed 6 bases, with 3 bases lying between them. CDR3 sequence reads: CASRENTIYF. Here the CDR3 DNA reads TGTGCCAGCAGGGAAAACACCATATATTTT.

CDR3 sequence: CASSQWDIGELFF. In DNA, the CDR3 is TGTGCCAGCAGCCAGTGGGACATCGGGGAGCTGTTTTTT. This chain joins TRBV3-1 and TRBJ2-2; tentatively, D is TRBD1 (6 bases). Trimming cost V 3 bases and J 7 bases, with 9 bases left between them. The germline V gene has CDR1 LGHDT and CDR2 YNNKEL (reference sequence). The CDR3 runs 13 residues.

This CDR3 is CASSARVVYNEQFF. CDR3 bases: TGTGCCAGCAGTGCCAGGGTGGTCTACAATGAGCAGTTCTTC. This chain joins TRBV6-1 and TRBJ2-1, with TRBD1 as a possible D gene (5 bases). CDR3 length: 14 residues. Trimming took 4 bases from V and 3 from J, leaving 10 bases between them. Germline CDR1 is MNHNS and CDR2 is SASEGT.

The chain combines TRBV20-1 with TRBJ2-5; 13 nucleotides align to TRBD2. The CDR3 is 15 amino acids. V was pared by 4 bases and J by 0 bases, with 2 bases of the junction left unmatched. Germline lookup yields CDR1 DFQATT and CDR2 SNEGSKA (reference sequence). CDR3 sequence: CSATTSGRDQETQYF. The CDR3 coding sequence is TGCAGTGCTACCACTAGCGGGAGGGACCAAGAGACCCAGTACTTC.

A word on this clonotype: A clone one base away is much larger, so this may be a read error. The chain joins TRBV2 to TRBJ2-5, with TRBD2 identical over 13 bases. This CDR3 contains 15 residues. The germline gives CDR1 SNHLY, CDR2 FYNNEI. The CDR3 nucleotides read TGTGCCAGCCGAGGGGGACTAGCGGGACAAGAGACCCGGTACTTC. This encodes CASRGGLAGQETRYF.

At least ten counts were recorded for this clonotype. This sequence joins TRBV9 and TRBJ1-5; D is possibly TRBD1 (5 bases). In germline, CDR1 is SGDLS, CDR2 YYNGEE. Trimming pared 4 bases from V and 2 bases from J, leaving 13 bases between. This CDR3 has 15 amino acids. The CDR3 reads CASSPGGTGNQPQHF. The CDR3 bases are TGTGCCAGCAGCCCGGGGGGGACGGGCAATCAGCCCCAGCATTTT.

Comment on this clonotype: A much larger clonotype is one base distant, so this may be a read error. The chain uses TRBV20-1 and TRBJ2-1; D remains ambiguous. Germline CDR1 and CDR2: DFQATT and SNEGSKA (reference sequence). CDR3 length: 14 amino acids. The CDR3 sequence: CSATGPSAYNEQSF. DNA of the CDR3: TGCAGTGCCACGGGCCCCTCCGCCTACAATGAGCAGTCCTTC.

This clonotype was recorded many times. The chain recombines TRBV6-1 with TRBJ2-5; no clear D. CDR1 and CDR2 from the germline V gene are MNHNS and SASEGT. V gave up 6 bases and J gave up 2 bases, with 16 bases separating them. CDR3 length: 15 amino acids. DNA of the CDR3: TGTGCCAGCAGGGTACGGTACCGGCATCAAGAGACCCAGTACTTC. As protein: CASRVRYRHQETQYF.

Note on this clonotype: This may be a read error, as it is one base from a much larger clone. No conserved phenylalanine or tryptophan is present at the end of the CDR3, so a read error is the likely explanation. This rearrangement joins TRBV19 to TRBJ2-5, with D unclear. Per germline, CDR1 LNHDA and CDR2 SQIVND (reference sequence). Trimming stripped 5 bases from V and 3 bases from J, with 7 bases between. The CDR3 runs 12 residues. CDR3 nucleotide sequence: TGTGCCAGTAGTGCGTCAAAAGAGACCCAGTACCTC. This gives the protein CASSASKETQYL.

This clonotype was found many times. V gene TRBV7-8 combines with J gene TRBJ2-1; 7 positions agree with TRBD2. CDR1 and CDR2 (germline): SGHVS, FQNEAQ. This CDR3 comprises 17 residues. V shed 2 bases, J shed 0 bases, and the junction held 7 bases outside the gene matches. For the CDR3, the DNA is TGTGCCAGCAGCTTAAGGGTGGGCGGGAGCTCCTACAATGAGCAGTTCTTC. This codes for CASSLRVGGSSYNEQFF.

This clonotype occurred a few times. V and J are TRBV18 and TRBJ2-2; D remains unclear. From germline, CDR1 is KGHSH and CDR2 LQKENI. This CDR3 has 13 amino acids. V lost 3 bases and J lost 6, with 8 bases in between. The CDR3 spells CASSPLKAGELFF. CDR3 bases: TGTGCCAGCTCACCTCTTAAGGCCGGGGAGCTGTTTTTT.

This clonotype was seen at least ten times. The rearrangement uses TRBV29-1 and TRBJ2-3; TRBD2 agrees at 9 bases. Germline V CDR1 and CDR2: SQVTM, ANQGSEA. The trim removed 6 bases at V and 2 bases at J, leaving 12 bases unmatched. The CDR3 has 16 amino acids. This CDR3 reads CSVKGVAGGSTDTQYF. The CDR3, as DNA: TGCAGCGTAAAGGGAGTCGCGGGAGGGTCCACAGATACGCAGTATTTT.

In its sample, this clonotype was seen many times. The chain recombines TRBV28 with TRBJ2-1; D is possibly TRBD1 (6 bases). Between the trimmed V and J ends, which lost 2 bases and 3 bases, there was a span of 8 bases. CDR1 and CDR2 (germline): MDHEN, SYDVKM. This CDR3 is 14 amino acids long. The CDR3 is CASSLTGNYNEQFF. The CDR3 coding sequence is TGTGCCAGCAGTTTAACAGGGAACTACAATGAGCAGTTCTTC.

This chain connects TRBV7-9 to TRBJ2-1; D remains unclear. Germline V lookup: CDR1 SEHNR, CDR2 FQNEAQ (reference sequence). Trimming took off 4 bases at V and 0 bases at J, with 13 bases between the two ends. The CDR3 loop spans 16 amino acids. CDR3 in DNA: TGTGCCAGCAGCTCGAGCGCCGGGTCCTCCTACAATGAGCAGTTCTTC. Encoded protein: CASSSSAGSSYNEQFF. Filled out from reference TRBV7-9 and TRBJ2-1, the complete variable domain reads DTGVSQNPRHKITKRGQNVTFRCDPISEHNRLYWYRQTLGQGPEFLTYFQNEAQLEKSRLLSDRFSAERPKGSFSTLEIQRTEQGDSAMYLCASSSSAGSSYNEQFFGPGTRLTVL.

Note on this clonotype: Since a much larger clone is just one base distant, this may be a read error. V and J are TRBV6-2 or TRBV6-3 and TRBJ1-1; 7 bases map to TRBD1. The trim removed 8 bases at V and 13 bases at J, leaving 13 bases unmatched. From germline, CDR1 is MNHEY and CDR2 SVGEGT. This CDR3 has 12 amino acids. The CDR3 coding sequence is TGTGCCAGCCCCATTAATGACAGGGATGTTTTCTTT. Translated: CASPINDRDVFF.